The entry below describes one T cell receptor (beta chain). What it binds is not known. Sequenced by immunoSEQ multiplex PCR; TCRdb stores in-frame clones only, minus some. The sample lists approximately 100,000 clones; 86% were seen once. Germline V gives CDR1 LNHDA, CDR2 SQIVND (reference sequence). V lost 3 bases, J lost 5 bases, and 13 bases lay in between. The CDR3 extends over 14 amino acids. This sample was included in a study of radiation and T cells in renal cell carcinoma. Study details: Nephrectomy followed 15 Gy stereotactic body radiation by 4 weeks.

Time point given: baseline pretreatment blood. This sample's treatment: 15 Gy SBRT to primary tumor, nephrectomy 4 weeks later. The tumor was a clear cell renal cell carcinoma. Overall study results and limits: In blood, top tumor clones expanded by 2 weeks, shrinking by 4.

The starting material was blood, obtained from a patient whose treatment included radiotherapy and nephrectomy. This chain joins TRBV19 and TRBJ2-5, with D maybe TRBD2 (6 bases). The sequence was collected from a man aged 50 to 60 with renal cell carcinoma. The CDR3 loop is CASSIFRGIETQYF. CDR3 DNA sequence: TGTGCCAGTAGTATTTTTCGCGGGATTGAGACCCAGTACTTC.